These 5 T cell receptor beta chains were sequenced from one sample in a study of blood T cell repertoires in COVID-19. Only in-frame clones appear in the TCRdb table, and some are missing; sequencing was by immunoSEQ multiplex PCR. The sample includes under 150,000 clones, over 70% of them seen just once. Sequencing used peripheral blood. These receptors all come from a man aged 50 to 59 with acute or convalescent COVID-19.

The table lists this clone with a count of one. The rearrangement links TRBV19 to TRBJ2-7; 9 bases are a match to TRBD1. The CDR3 length is 13 residues. Germline V lookup: CDR1 LNHDA, CDR2 SQIVND (reference sequence). After removal of 6 bases from V and 7 bases from J, the junction contained 7 bases not matched to a gene. The CDR3 here is CASRAPGQGEQYF. The CDR3 region has the DNA TGTGCCAGTAGGGCCCCGGGACAGGGTGAGCAGTACTTC.

This clone has more than one count but fewer than ten. The gene calls are TRBV24-1 and TRBJ1-5; TRBD1 matches at 7 bases. CDR3 length: 17 amino acids. V trimming: 5 bases; J trimming: 0 bases; junction bases outside the gene matches: 9. Germline CDR1 and CDR2: KGHDR and SFDVKD. As DNA, the CDR3 is TGTGCCACCAGTGCCAACAGGGGATTGGGTAGCAATCAGCCCCAGCATTTT. This gives the protein CATSANRGLGSNQPQHF.

The J gene is TRBJ1-4, the V gene TRBV5-8, with 8 bases matching TRBD1. The junction had 11 bases not matched to a gene; V was cut back by 0 bases and J by 7 bases. CDR3 length equals 17 residues. The germline CDR1 and CDR2 sequences are SGHTS and YDEGEE. DNA for the CDR3: TGTGCCAGCAGCTTGGGGCAGGGGGCCCGGTTGGGTGAAAAACTGTTTTTT. Translation gives CASSLGQGARLGEKLFF.

This clone has more than one count but fewer than ten. CDR3 sequence reads: CASSARGGQETQYF. As DNA, the CDR3 is TGCGCCAGCAGCGCGCGGGGGGGCCAAGAGACCCAGTACTTC. The chain carries TRBV5-1 and TRBJ2-5; TRBD2 matches at 9 bases. V shed 4 bases and J 1 base; nucleotides not matched to a gene: 2. The V gene's germline CDR1 is SGHRS and CDR2 YFSETQ. CDR3 length equals 14 residues. Drawing the rest from reference TRBV5-1 and TRBJ2-5, the complete variable domain is KAGVTQTPRYLIKTRGQQVTLSCSPISGHRSVSWYQQTPGQGLQFLFEYFSETQRNKGNFPGRFSGRQFSNSRSEMNVSTLELGDSALYLCASSARGGQETQYFGPGTRLLVL.

This chain uses TRBV12-3 or TRBV12-4 with TRBJ2-2, with unresolved D. V shed 6 bases and J shed 4 bases, with 9 bases lying between them. This CDR3 has 13 amino acids. DNA for the CDR3: TGTGCCAGCAGCCGACAACTCACCGGGGAGCTGTTTTTT. Its protein product is CASSRQLTGELFF.